This entry lists 11 T cell receptor beta chains sequenced from one sample in a study of control samples from healthy donors and cancer patients. The assay was immunoSEQ multiplex PCR, and TCRdb's table has in-frame clones only and misses some. The sample has about 410,000 clones; roughly 90% are singletons. The sample was PBMCs. All receptors come from a man aged 35 to 55 with head and neck cancer.

The chain employs TRBV9 and TRBJ1-6, with unresolved D. Germline V CDR1 and CDR2: SGDLS, YYNGEE. The V end was cut by 3 bases, the J end by 0 bases, with 16 bases between. The CDR3 length is 18 residues. The CDR3: CASSEPRGGSSYNSPLHF. Written as DNA, the CDR3 is TGTGCCAGCAGCGAGCCCCGAGGAGGGAGCTCCTATAATTCACCCCTCCACTTT.

The chain is built from TRBV12-2 and TRBJ1-1. TRBV12-2 is deemed a pseudogene. This CDR3 region has 11 residues. CDR3 in amino acids: CASRPVAEAFF. Here the CDR3 DNA reads TGTGCAAGTCGTCCCGTAGCTGAAGCTTTCTTT.

J is TRBJ2-2 and V is TRBV7-9; D unresolved. The CDR3 totals 12 residues. Germline CDR1 SEHNR, CDR2 FQNEAQ (reference sequence). Between the trimmed V and J ends, which lost 5 bases and 6 bases, there was a span of 7 bases. DNA for the CDR3: TGTGCCAGCAGCCTCCGCCCCGGGGAGCTGTTTTTT. Translation gives CASSLRPGELFF.

The rearrangement joins TRBV27 to TRBJ2-7, with 9 bases lining up with TRBD1. The V and J ends lost 6 bases and 0 bases, in that order; junction bases with no gene match: 6. The germline CDR1 and CDR2 sequences are MNHEY and SMNVEV (reference sequence). The CDR3 is 15 residues long. CDR3 region: CASRAWDRASYEQYF. CDR3 bases: TGTGCCAGCAGAGCCTGGGACAGGGCCTCCTACGAGCAGTACTTC.

The chain has TRBV21-1 and TRBJ1-2; TRBD1, as called in the table, went unchecked against the DNA. TRBV21-1 is annotated as a pseudogene. This CDR3 contains 22 residues. The CDR3 DNA is TGTGCCAGCAGCAAAGTGGGGGACAGGGGCCTACTATTCCTTATCGAATCCTATGGCTACACCTTC. Translated: CASSKVGDRGLLFLIESYGYTF.

The chain is built from TRBV7-2 and TRBJ2-2; a possible D gene is TRBD1 (5 bases). Trimming cost V 3 bases and J 4 bases, with 9 bases left between them. This CDR3 region has 14 residues. Germline V CDR1 and CDR2: SGHTA, FQGNSA. The DNA for the CDR3 is TGTGCCAGCAGCTTGGGGCTACCCACCGGGGAGCTGTTTTTT. Translation gives CASSLGLPTGELFF.

The V gene is TRBV4-2, the J gene TRBJ1-1; D unresolved. Germline CDR1 is LGHNA and CDR2 is YNFKEQ. The V and J ends lost 2 bases and 7 bases respectively, with 14 bases between them. The CDR3 sequence is 14 residues long. CDR3: CASSQMPGRSEAFF. The CDR3 coding sequence is TGTGCCAGCAGCCAAATGCCCGGGCGGAGTGAAGCTTTCTTT.

The gene calls are TRBV4-1 and TRBJ2-3; D possibly corresponds to TRBD2 (5 bases). CDR1 MGHRA and CDR2 YSYEKL come from the germline V gene. The V gene lost 4 bases and the J gene lost 2 bases, with 19 bases spanning the gap. The length of the CDR3 is 17 residues. Here the CDR3 reads CASSPYFTADLTDTQYF. The DNA of the CDR3 is TGCGCCAGCAGCCCGTATTTCACAGCGGACCTCACAGATACGCAGTATTTT.

The rearrangement joins TRBV7-6 to TRBJ2-5; 8 bases are shared with TRBD2. The CDR3 is 16 residues long. Germline V gene lookup returns CDR1 SGHVS and CDR2 FNYEAQ. The V gene end was trimmed by 6 bases and the J gene end by 0 bases; junction bases not matched to a gene: 9. In DNA form, the CDR3 reads TGTGCCAGCAGATTGACGGGGGGGGCGGACCAAGAGACCCAGTACTTC. Residues: CASRLTGGADQETQYF.

V gene TRBV27 combines with J gene TRBJ1-5; no firm D call. Germline V lookup: CDR1 MNHEY, CDR2 SMNVEV (reference sequence). Trimming took off 4 bases at V and 5 bases at J, with 12 bases between the two ends. The CDR3 runs 14 residues. The CDR3 is CASSSWGEDQPQHF. CDR3 coding DNA: TGTGCCAGCAGTTCTTGGGGAGAGGATCAGCCCCAGCATTTT.

The CDR3: CASGAASIPDEKLFF. Written as DNA, the CDR3 is TGTGCTAGTGGTGCCGCATCCATCCCCGATGAAAAACTGTTTTTT. The chain employs TRBV12-5 and TRBJ1-4; no clear D gene. Trimming pared 5 bases from V and 6 bases from J, leaving 16 bases between. The CDR3 extends over 15 amino acids. CDR1 LGHNT and CDR2 FRNRAP come from the germline V gene. The entire variable domain, with the rest obtained from reference TRBV12-5 and TRBJ1-4, is as follows: DARVTQTPRHKVTEMGQEVTMRCQPILGHNTVFWYRQTMMQGLELLAYFRNRAPLDDSGMPKDRFSAEMPDATLATLKIQPSEPRDSAVYFCASGAASIPDEKLFFGSGTQLSVL.